This note documents a single T cell receptor beta chain sequence. Its antigen remains unknown. TCRdb used MiXCR to reprocess the RT-PCR reads, holding one entry per CDR3 protein. Of roughly 3,800 distinct CDR3 sequences listed, 85% to 90% are singletons. Germline V gene lookup returns CDR1 KGHSH and CDR2 LQKENI. The CDR3 is 15 amino acids. Trimming stripped 4 bases from V and 1 base from J, with 14 bases between. The data were taken from a study of yellow fever vaccine responses in identical twins. Study-wide results and limits: Each twin's T cell response to the vaccine was reported to look partly convergent and partly personalized.

The chain has TRBV18 and TRBJ2-7, with D maybe TRBD1 (6 bases). This specimen was T cells from blood (PBMCs), unsorted or a sorted subset (not recorded which), taken before or after yellow fever vaccination (not recorded which). This receptor was identified in a young woman who received the yellow fever vaccine. DNA of the CDR3: TGTGCCAGCTCACTAGGACAGCGTCCGTCCTACGAGCAGTACTTC. It specifies CASSLGQRPSYEQYF.